A selection of T cell receptor beta chains follows, all from one sample in a study of CD8+CD57+ T cells in acquired aplastic anemia. TCRdb used MiXCR to reprocess the reads, holding one entry per CDR3 protein. Among roughly 180,000 distinct CDR3 sequences listed, about half were seen once. The specimen sequenced was sorted CD4+, CD8+, or CD8+CD57+ T cells (not recorded which) from PBMCs. The receptors here all came from a human donor in good health. Both conserved end residues are part of each CDR3. The D gene is left open where the match is weak. The listing skips clone size in some rows; elsewhere it reads once, few, many or a size class.

V: TRBV7-2; size: -; J: TRBJ1-1; D: TRBD1; DNA: TGTGCCAGCAGCCAAGGGGGACAGGGAACCGAAGCTTTCTTT; CDR3: CASSQGGQGTEAFF
V: TRBV11-1; size: -; J: TRBJ2-1; D: TRBD1; DNA: TGTGCCAGCAGTTTAAGCGGGACAGGGGTGAATGAGCAGTTCTTC; CDR3: CASSLSGTGVNEQFF
V: TRBV29-1; size: -; J: TRBJ1-1; D: -; DNA: TGCAGCGTTGACCTGGGTACCATGAACACTGAAGCTTTCTTT; CDR3: CSVDLGTMNTEAFF
V: TRBV12-3/TRBV12-4; size: -; J: TRBJ2-2; D: TRBD2; DNA: TGTGCCAGCAGTCTTCTAGCGGGGGGCGTTGCCGGGGAGCTGTTTTTT; CDR3: CASSLLAGGVAGELFF
V: TRBV19; size: -; J: TRBJ1-6; D: -; DNA: TGTGCCTCCTTTGGGGGGGCGGTGAGTTCACCCCTCCACTTT; CDR3: CASFGGAVSSPLHF
V: TRBV20-1; size: many; J: TRBJ1-4; D: TRBD1; DNA: TGCAGTGGGTCCAGACAGGGAACTAATGAAAAACTGTTTTTT; CDR3: CSGSRQGTNEKLFF
V: TRBV6-1; size: many; J: TRBJ2-7; D: TRBD2; DNA: TGTGCCGTTGGTCAGCGGGATGCCTACGAGCAGTACTTC; CDR3: CAVGQRDAYEQYF
V: TRBV9; size: -; J: TRBJ2-7; D: -; DNA: TGTGCCAGCAGCGTATCCGTGGGAGCCTACGAGCAGTACTTC; CDR3: CASSVSVGAYEQYF
V: TRBV19; size: -; J: TRBJ1-4; D: TRBD1; DNA: TGTGCCAGTAGCCCCGTGGCGTGGGACAGGGATTTCGATGAAAAACTGTTTTTT; CDR3: CASSPVAWDRDFDEKLFF
V: TRBV24-1; size: -; J: TRBJ2-3; D: TRBD1; DNA: TGTGCCGCCAGTGATCCGCAGGGGGTCCCAGGTACGCAGTATTTT; CDR3: CAASDPQGVPGTQYF
V: TRBV10-1; size: few; J: TRBJ1-1; D: -; DNA: TGCGCCAGCAGTGGGGACGTTCAGAACACTGAAGCTTTCTTT; CDR3: CASSGDVQNTEAFF
V: TRBV20-1; size: many; J: TRBJ1-2; D: -; DNA: TGCAGTGCTTTGGACAGCTATGGCTACACCTTC; CDR3: CSALDSYGYTF
V: TRBV7-9; size: many; J: TRBJ1-2; D: TRBD1; DNA: TGTGCCAGCAGCTCACCGGACAGGGGCTATGGCTACACCTTC; CDR3: CASSSPDRGYGYTF
V: TRBV14; size: many; J: TRBJ1-1; D: -; DNA: TGTGCCAGCAGCCGAGGACAACACACTGAAGCTTTCTTT; CDR3: CASSRGQHTEAFF
V: TRBV19; size: -; J: TRBJ2-6; D: TRBD1; DNA: TGCGCCAGTAGTGGGAGTTCAGGGGGCGGTGGCGTCCTGACTTTC; CDR3: CASSGSSGGGGVLTF